Listed below are T cell receptor beta chains from one sample, sequenced in a study of T-cell reconstitution after alpha-beta-depleted transplantation in children. Using its own MiXCR run on the PCR reads, TCRdb lists one record per CDR3 protein. Found here are some 180,000 distinct CDR3 sequences, approximately 7% of them singletons; the top ten hold 4.5% to 6.5%. The material was PBMCs, obtained before TCRalphabeta/CD19-depleted stem cell transplant. The receptors originated from a boy aged 2 to 9 with acute lymphoblastic leukemia, due to receive a stem cell transplant. Each CDR3 is given with its conserved first and last residue. The D gene is left open where the match is weak. Size is stated for part of the rows, as once, few or many counts, or as a class when the clone is expanded.

j_gene	abundance	d_gene	v_gene	CDR3nt	CDR3aa
TRBJ2-1	many	.	TRBV28	TGTGCCAGCAGTTTACGGACAGACTACAATGAGCAGTTCTTC	CASSLRTDYNEQFF
TRBJ1-1	.	.	TRBV6-4	TGTGCCAGCAGTGAACGGGACACGAACACTGAAGCTTTCTTT	CASSERDTNTEAFF
TRBJ2-7	.	TRBD2	TRBV15	TGTGCCACCAGCAGAGATCGTCGGGTAGGGACTAGCGGGAGTCCGGCCCTCTACGAGCAGTACTTC	CATSRDRRVGTSGSPALYEQYF
TRBJ2-5	many	TRBD2	TRBV29-1	TGCAGCGTTGAATGGCTAGCGGGACATGGTTTGGCCCAAGAGACCCAGTACTTC	CSVEWLAGHGLAQETQYF
TRBJ2-7	.	TRBD1	TRBV18	TGTGCCAGCTCAGCTCCACGGACAGGCAGCTACGAGCAGTACTTC	CASSAPRTGSYEQYF
TRBJ2-7	many	.	TRBV12-3/TRBV12-4	TGTGCCAGCAGTTCTTTGGGGGACTTCTACGAGCAGTACTTC	CASSSLGDFYEQYF
TRBJ2-1	many	.	TRBV5-4	TGTGCCAGCAGCTTGGCCCCCGGGAAGGAGGGCAATGAGCAGTTCTTC	CASSLAPGKEGNEQFF
TRBJ2-3	.	.	TRBV28	TGTGCCAGCAGTCGAGCGGGCTACACAGATACGCAGTATTTT	CASSRAGYTDTQYF
TRBJ2-1	.	.	TRBV5-6	TGTGCCAGCAGCTTGTTGACAGGCAGTGAGCAGTTCTTC	CASSLLTGSEQFF
TRBJ2-3	.	TRBD2	TRBV6-5	TGTGCCAGCAGTACCTCGGGAGGGCCATTCCCAACAGATACGCAGTATTTT	CASSTSGGPFPTDTQYF
TRBJ2-3	.	.	TRBV11-2	TGTGCCAGCAGTTCTCGTATCGACAGGATCCATCGTAGCACAGATACGCAGTATTTT	CASSSRIDRIHRSTDTQYF
TRBJ1-6	many	.	TRBV12-3/TRBV12-4	TGTGCCAGCAGTTGGCAGGAGACCTATAATTCACCCCTCCACTTT	CASSWQETYNSPLHF
TRBJ2-7	many	.	TRBV14	TGTGCCAGCAGCCACCAGGTGGAGGGCTACGAGCAGTACTTC	CASSHQVEGYEQYF
TRBJ2-3	few	.	TRBV5-1	TGCGCCAGCAGCCGGAGGGCGGGGAGCACAGATACGCAGTATTTT	CASSRRAGSTDTQYF
TRBJ2-6	many	.	TRBV12-3/TRBV12-4	TGTGCCAGCAGCCACCTCCAGACTGACTCTGGGGCCAACGTCCTGACTTTC	CASSHLQTDSGANVLTF
TRBJ1-1	many	.	TRBV10-3	TGTGCCATCAGTGGATCTCGACAGACTTCGAACACTGAAGCTTTCTTT	CAISGSRQTSNTEAFF
TRBJ1-5	.	TRBD1	TRBV28	TGTGCCAGCAGCCCGGGGACAGGGCTTATAGGATTTCAGCCCCAGCATTTT	CASSPGTGLIGFQPQHF
TRBJ2-7	.	TRBD1	TRBV28	TGTTCCAGCAGGATGGGACAGGGTAGTTACGAGCAGTACTTC	CSSRMGQGSYEQYF
TRBJ2-2	few	.	TRBV4-2	TGTGCCAGCAGCCACTCTGCGGGGGCCCCGAACACCGGGGAGCTGTTTTTT	CASSHSAGAPNTGELFF
TRBJ2-5	many	.	TRBV14	TGTGCCAGCAGCCTTAGGAGGAACCGGGGAGAGACCCAGTACTTC	CASSLRRNRGETQYF
TRBJ2-5	.	.	TRBV30	TGTGCCTGGAGTAACAAAGAGACCCAGTACTTC	CAWSNKETQYF
TRBJ1-2	.	.	TRBV29-1	TGCAGCGTTGAATTACGGGACGGCTACACCTTC	CSVELRDGYTF
TRBJ2-3	many	.	TRBV10-3	TGTGCCATCAGTTTAGCGGAGGGATCCACAGATACGCAGTATTTT	CAISLAEGSTDTQYF
TRBJ2-2	many	.	TRBV27	TGTGGGGTAACTGGCGGGTCCGGGGAGCTGTTTTTT	CGVTGGSGELFF
TRBJ2-5	many	.	TRBV10-3	TGTGCCATCAGTGATTCAGAGACCCAGTACTTC	CAISDSETQYF
TRBJ2-5	many	.	TRBV7-9	TGTGCCAGCATCCAGTCAGGACAAGAGACCCAGTACTTC	CASIQSGQETQYF
TRBJ2-3	many	TRBD2	TRBV7-2	TGTGCCAGCAGCTCTCCGGGACTAGCGGATACGCAGTATTTT	CASSSPGLADTQYF
TRBJ2-2	many	TRBD1	TRBV7-8	TGTGCCAGCAGCCAATTGGACAGGGATAACACCGGGGAGCTGTTTTTT	CASSQLDRDNTGELFF
TRBJ1-6	many	.	TRBV29-1	TGCAGCGTTGAAGATCAGGAGGGAGCACCCCTCCACTTT	CSVEDQEGAPLHF
TRBJ1-1	few	.	TRBV30	TGTGCCTGGAAAATCACCGGGACTGTGAACACTGAAGCTTTCTTT	CAWKITGTVNTEAFF
TRBJ2-3	many	.	TRBV6-2/TRBV6-3	TGTGCCAGCAGTTACGAAAGGTTGTTGACAACAGATACGCAGTATTTT	CASSYERLLTTDTQYF
TRBJ2-5	few	.	TRBV6-5	TGTGCCAGCAGTTACTGGGCTACCGGGCGTCAAGAGACCCAGTACTTC	CASSYWATGRQETQYF
TRBJ2-3	.	.	TRBV12-3/TRBV12-4	TGTGCCAGCAAAGTTTCCGTAGTAGGCTTGGCGGGGTTAAGCGATACGCAGTATTTT	CASKVSVVGLAGLSDTQYF
TRBJ1-4	few	.	TRBV7-8	TGTGCCAGCAGCCCGTATAGGGTGGGCAGTTGGGAAAAACTGTTTTTT	CASSPYRVGSWEKLFF
TRBJ2-7	many	.	TRBV10-3	TGTGCCATCAGTGAGTCGATTGCGCTCGGGTCCTACGAGCAGTACTTC	CAISESIALGSYEQYF
TRBJ2-3	few	.	TRBV7-8	TGTGCCAGCAGCTTACCCGTAACCGGGATGGATACGCAGTATTTT	CASSLPVTGMDTQYF
TRBJ2-1	many	.	TRBV20-1	TGCAGTGCTAGGGAGCAGGGTGGTTTGGGTGAGCAGTTCTTC	CSAREQGGLGEQFF
TRBJ2-3	many	.	TRBV20-1	TGCAGTGCGCAACGCCAGGCCGATACGCAGTATTTT	CSAQRQADTQYF
TRBJ2-1	.	.	TRBV7-9	TGTGCCAGCACCGAGGTACGGGACAATGAGCAGTTCTTC	CASTEVRDNEQFF
TRBJ1-2	.	.	TRBV29-1	TGCAGCGTCCGGACGGATGGCTACACCTTC	CSVRTDGYTF
TRBJ2-3	.	TRBD2	TRBV12-3/TRBV12-4	TGTGCCAGCACCCCCCGGACTAGCGGGGGAAAAGATACGCAGTATTTT	CASTPRTSGGKDTQYF
TRBJ2-7	.	.	TRBV20-1	TGCAGTGCTAGTAGGCAGGGGAATTCCTACGAGCAGTACTTC	CSASRQGNSYEQYF
TRBJ2-1	.	.	TRBV4-3	TGCGCCAGCAGCCTCAGGACGAACACCTACAATGAGCAGTTCTTC	CASSLRTNTYNEQFF
TRBJ1-5	few	.	TRBV12-3/TRBV12-4	TGTGCCAGCAGTTTGAGAGCTCTAAATCAGCCCCAGCATTTT	CASSLRALNQPQHF
TRBJ2-7	few	TRBD1	TRBV6-5	TGTGCCAGCAGTTCCCCGGGACAGTCCGAGCAGTACTTC	CASSSPGQSEQYF
TRBJ2-7	.	TRBD2	TRBV7-2	TGTGCCAGCAGCTCTGGCGGGGGGGGTCTCGGCTCCTACGAGCAGTACTTC	CASSSGGGGLGSYEQYF
TRBJ2-7	many	.	TRBV5-4	TGTGCCAGCAGCCAGGATGTCATCGCCTCACACGAGCAGTACTTC	CASSQDVIASHEQYF
TRBJ2-1	few	.	TRBV29-1	TGCAGCGTGGGGGATACTGTCTCTGCGGTCGGGGAGCAGTTCTTC	CSVGDTVSAVGEQFF
TRBJ2-1	.	TRBD2	TRBV7-2	TGTGCCAGCACCCGGACTAGCTACAATGAGCAGTTCTTC	CASTRTSYNEQFF